The next 10 T cell receptor beta chains were all read from a single sample in a study of blood T cell repertoires in COVID-19. Sequencing used immunoSEQ multiplex PCR; TCRdb keeps in-frame clones, though not all of them. The data show roughly 330,000 clones, around 87% seen once. The sequencing sample was made of PBMCs or T cells enriched from blood (not recorded which). The source is a woman aged 30 to 39 who had recovered from COVID-19.

This clone showed up just a few times. The chain is built from TRBV4-1 and TRBJ1-2, with TRBD1 identical over 7 bases. The CDR3 has 14 residues. The germline gives CDR1 MGHRA, CDR2 YSYEKL. V lost 1 base, J lost 7 bases, and 6 bases stayed unmatched. This chain's CDR3 is CASSQVEGAGGYTF. The DNA of the CDR3 is TGCGCCAGCAGCCAAGTAGAGGGGGCAGGTGGCTACACCTTC.

In the case of this clone: The same CDR3 also results from other DNA sequences found in this sample. V is TRBV3-1 (or the pseudogene TRBV3-2) and J is TRBJ2-7; 7 bases match TRBD2. CDR1 is LGHDT, CDR2 YNNKEL, per germline (reference sequence). The CDR3 totals 15 residues. The V gene end was trimmed by 1 base and the J gene end by 1 base; junction bases not matched to a gene: 4. CDR3 in amino acids: CASSQGGEGSYEQYF. The DNA of the CDR3 is TGTGCCAGCAGCCAAGGAGGGGAGGGGTCCTACGAGCAGTACTTC.

This clone was detected a few times. The chain carries TRBV19 and TRBJ1-2; 10 bases match TRBD1. From germline, CDR1 is LNHDA and CDR2 SQIVND (reference sequence). V gave up 5 bases and J gave up 3 bases; unmatched junction bases: 6. CDR3 length: 15 amino acids. CDR3 protein: CASSGETGGDYGYTF. The CDR3 DNA sequence: TGTGCCAGTAGTGGGGAGACAGGGGGCGACTATGGCTACACCTTC.

V usage is TRBV9 and J usage is TRBJ1-2; no reliable D call. The V end lost 4 bases, the J end lost 8 bases, and 15 bases lay between the germline ends. Germline loops: CDR1 SGDLS, CDR2 YYNGEE. The CDR3 runs 13 residues. The CDR3 coding sequence is TGTGCCAGCAGCCGGGGAATTGATAACGGCTACACCTTC. The encoded protein is CASSRGIDNGYTF. Using reference TRBV9 and TRBJ1-2 for the parts outside the CDR3, the full variable domain is DSGVTQTPKHLITATGQRVTLRCSPRSGDLSVYWYQQSLDQGLQFLIQYYNGEERAKGNILERFSAQQFPDLHSELNLSSLELGDSALYFCASSRGIDNGYTFGSGTRLTVV.

The chain is built from TRBV21-1 and TRBJ2-3; the table's D call, TRBD1, has no DNA check behind it. TRBV21-1 is an annotated pseudogene. The CDR3 is 17 residues long. This CDR3 is CATLRRWRTESTDTQYF. The DNA for the CDR3 is TGTGCCACCCTACGCCGTTGGCGGACAGAAAGCACAGATACGCAGTATTTT.

This clone occurred a few times. The gene calls are TRBV5-6 and TRBJ1-2, with 8 bases fitting TRBD1. Germline CDR1 reads SGHDT; CDR2 reads YYEEEE. The V and J ends lost 0 bases and 4 bases, in that order; junction bases with no gene match: 5. The CDR3 contains 15 residues. CDR3 in amino acids: CASSLGVGQVYGYTF. The CDR3 nucleotides read TGTGCCAGCAGCTTGGGCGTGGGACAGGTCTATGGCTACACCTTC.

V and J are TRBV5-3 and TRBJ2-2; D is perhaps TRBD2 (7 bases). TRBV5-3 has ORF status, its function being uncertain. The V gene lost 0 bases and the J gene lost 9 bases, with 9 bases spanning the gap. CDR3 length: 13 amino acids. The CDR3: CARSLERDRELFF. The CDR3 DNA sequence: TGTGCCAGAAGCTTGGAGCGGGACAGGGAGCTGTTTTTT.

With regard to this clone: One junction end disagrees with the germline gene, perhaps due to a read error. The rearrangement joins TRBV10-2 to TRBJ2-3, with D perhaps matching TRBD2 (6 bases). Germline lookup yields CDR1 WSHSY and CDR2 SAAADI. The CDR3 has 13 amino acids. This chain's CDR3 is CASSEFINRELEW. The CDR3, as DNA: TGCGCCAGCAGTGAGTTTATTAACCGGGAGCTCGAATGG.

This clone was seen only a few times. The rearrangement joins TRBV7-2 to TRBJ1-1; TRBD1 is a possible D gene (6 bases). The CDR3 covers 13 residues. Germline V lookup: CDR1 SGHTA, CDR2 FQGNSA. The V and J ends lost 6 bases and 4 bases respectively, with 12 bases between them. In nucleotides, the CDR3 is TGTGCCAGCAGTCCCTCCAGGGGCACTGAAGCTTTCTTT. Residues: CASSPSRGTEAFF.

This chain links TRBV27 with TRBJ2-5, with TRBD2 as a possible D gene (6 bases). The CDR3 consists of 15 residues. V lost 7 bases to trimming and J lost 3 bases, with 18 bases between them. Germline V lookup: CDR1 MNHEY, CDR2 SMNVEV (reference sequence). The CDR3 nucleotides are TGTGCCAGCACTTCAACGGGGACTCTTAAAGAGACCCAGTACTTC. It is translated as CASTSTGTLKETQYF.